Here is one T cell receptor (beta chain) with its context. Its specificity is not known. V lost 3 bases and J 3 bases, leaving 12 bases between the germline ends. The CDR3 loop spans 15 amino acids. Germline V gene lookup returns CDR1 MNHNS and CDR2 SASEGT. This sample was taken from a study of human thymus T cells. Findings and limits, study-wide: Blood and thymic repertoires both appeared biased in V and J gene usage. Unrelated individuals reportedly shared highly overlapping thymic TCR repertoires.

Data came from immunoSEQ multiplex PCR; TCRdb stores just in-frame clones and leaves some out. The profile shows roughly 120,000 clones, around 94% of them singletons. Thymus specimens were resections from corrective heart surgery. Finnish infants who were healthy and having corrective surgery for congenital heart defects made up the donors. The sequencing sample was made of thymus tissue. The source of this sequence is a boy under two years old with a congenital heart defect but otherwise immunologically healthy. The J gene is TRBJ2-4, the V gene TRBV6-1; D not certain. The CDR3 loop reads CASSDRRWDKNIQYF. The CDR3 nucleotides read TGTGCCAGCAGTGACAGGCGGTGGGACAAAAACATTCAGTACTTC.